The 7 T cell receptor beta chains presented below share a single source sample, sequenced in a study of cytotoxic CD8 clonotypes in ibrutinib-treated CLL. TCRdb's table, derived via immunoSEQ multiplex PCR, lists solely in-frame clones and lacks some. The table records more than 200,000 clones, roughly 70% of them present only once. The starting material was PBMCs, obtained after 24 months of ibrutinib treatment. The origin of the receptors is a human donor with chronic lymphocytic leukemia.

This chain uses TRBV27 with TRBJ2-7; TRBD2 matches 11 bases. Germline CDR1 is MNHEY and CDR2 is SMNVEV (reference sequence). Trimming removed 4 bases from V and 3 bases from J; junction bases left unmatched: 5. The CDR3 runs 15 residues. CDR3 amino acids: CASSSLAGGFYEQYF. The CDR3 DNA sequence: TGTGCCAGCAGTTCTTTAGCGGGAGGGTTCTACGAGCAGTACTTC.

The chain uses TRBV5-1 and TRBJ1-5; 7 nucleotides match TRBD1. The CDR3 is 13 residues long. Germline V gene data show CDR1 as SGHRS and CDR2 as YFSETQ. Unmatched junction bases numbered 6, after V lost 0 bases and J lost 12 bases. CDR3 sequence (DNA): TGCGCCAGCAGCTTGGATGCAGGGGGGCACCAGCATTTT. It encodes CASSLDAGGHQHF.

J is TRBJ1-2 and V is TRBV7-6, with D hard to call. Trimming took 5 bases from V and 4 from J, leaving 11 bases between them. Germline V gives CDR1 SGHVS, CDR2 FNYEAQ. This CDR3 comprises 13 residues. The CDR3: CASSGGGSYGYTF. The CDR3 bases are TGTGCCAGCAGCGGAGGAGGGTCCTATGGCTACACCTTC.

The rearrangement links TRBV7-9 to TRBJ2-5; D not certain. Trimming stripped 5 bases from V and 2 bases from J, with 9 bases between. Per the germline V gene, CDR1 is SEHNR and CDR2 is FQNEAQ (reference sequence). The CDR3 has 13 amino acids. The CDR3 DNA sequence: TGTGCCAGCAGCGTTGGAATACAAGAGACCCAGTACTTC. This encodes CASSVGIQETQYF.

This clone was counted a single time. V usage is TRBV19 and J usage is TRBJ2-3; D not certain. In germline, CDR1 is LNHDA, CDR2 SQIVND (reference sequence). The V gene lost 1 base and the J gene lost 6 bases, with 17 bases spanning the gap. There are 16 residues in the CDR3. DNA of the CDR3: TGTGCCAGTAGTATAGTACTCCCAGCTAGGGCCGATACGCAGTATTTT. Translating it yields CASSIVLPARADTQYF.

V and J are TRBV28 and TRBJ2-7, with TRBD2 matching over 11 bases. CDR1 is MDHEN and CDR2 is SYDVKM in the germline V gene. V trimming: 7 bases; J trimming: 3 bases; junction bases outside the gene matches: 5. This CDR3 region has 14 residues. The DNA of the CDR3 is TGTGCCAGCACATCGACTAGCGGGGACTACGAGCAGTACTTC. Translating it yields CASTSTSGDYEQYF.

This clone was observed a single time. V and J are TRBV7-2 and TRBJ1-5; 9 bases line up with TRBD1. Germline CDR1 SGHTA, CDR2 FQGNSA. The CDR3 is 16 amino acids. V shed 6 bases and J 4 bases; nucleotides not matched to a gene: 10. Here the CDR3 reads CASSSPGQGSNQPQHF. The DNA of the CDR3 is TGTGCCAGCAGTTCGCCGGGACAGGGTAGTAATCAGCCCCAGCATTTT.